This TCR beta chain came from a study of blood T cell repertoires in COVID-19. Study overall: Acute and convalescent COVID-19 samples came from the United States, Italy and Spain. PBMCs, B-cell-depleted T cells, or T cells were the source of the cDNA or gDNA that made up the material.

Per the study methods: Estimation of nucleated cell counts relied on the amplification of reference gene primers. Sequenced by immunoSEQ multiplex PCR; TCRdb stores in-frame clones only, minus some. V and J calls and clone size follow that table, whereas D and trimming were derived from the DNA. The sample holds about 360,000 clones, around 83% seen once. This CDR3 comprises 14 residues. Germline trimming cut 6 bases from V and 5 bases from J; bases unmatched to any gene: 10. Germline CDR1 is MNHEY and CDR2 is SMNVEV (reference sequence). The material sequenced was peripheral blood. The V and J genes are TRBV27 and TRBJ2-7; TRBD1 aligns across 7 bases. The receptor was isolated from a man in his thirties or forties with active or convalescent COVID-19. The CDR3 sequence is CASSPTGYRHEQYF. CDR3 nucleotide sequence: TGTGCCAGCAGCCCGACAGGGTACAGACACGAGCAGTACTTC.